Listed below are T cell receptor beta chains from one sample, sequenced in a study of Graves' ophthalmopathy and Graves' hyperthyroidism. MiXCR, run by TCRdb on the multiplex PCR reads, gives a single entry per CDR3 protein. The table has tens of thousands of distinct CDR3 sequences, 48% seen once; the top ten hold around 6.2%. Sequenced input: peripheral blood. These receptors originate from an adult woman with stable Graves' hyperthyroidism. Each CDR3 is given with its conserved first and last residue. Fields, in order: V gene, CDR3 protein.

V: TRBV6-1
CDR3: CATQYLTGNYGYTF

V: TRBV19
CDR3: CASSPRTGQPRQDTQYF

V: TRBV18
CDR3: CASSPGLGETQYF

V: TRBV9
CDR3: CASSVHGGGEQFF

V: TRBV6-1
CDR3: CASSEARLRTGGTEYF

V: TRBV9
CDR3: CASSRGTGTYEQYF

V: TRBV4-1
CDR3: CASSQDRVAEQYF

V: TRBV2
CDR3: CASTPTGVRYEHF

V: TRBV10-3
CDR3: CAIRGDTVNTEAFF

V: TRBV19
CDR3: CASSKPSGGTTDTQYF

V: TRBV11-3
CDR3: CASSLVPYNGGSTDTQYF

V: TRBV19
CDR3: CASSFLAWEDTQYF

V: TRBV9
CDR3: CASSVGDIPYSNQPQHF

V: TRBV6-2/TRBV6-3
CDR3: CASTPPGTPREEQYF

V: TRBV7-9
CDR3: CASNSGTGGQETQYF

V: TRBV20-1
CDR3: CSARSSLDYNEQFF

V: TRBV5-1
CDR3: CASSQGARVNTIYF

V: TRBV2
CDR3: CASSEFVMGSYNEQFF

V: TRBV16
CDR3: CASSLDSNQPQHF

V: TRBV20-1
CDR3: CSARAGTSGSNEQFF

V: TRBV21-1
CDR3: CASSKGAGHNKPRVQETQYF

V: TRBV29-1
CDR3: CSVVRWETQYF

V: TRBV25-1
CDR3: CASSTGLHNEKLFF

V: TRBV6-5
CDR3: CASSYTGQGAHEQYF

V: TRBV7-9
CDR3: CASSWASGRAPSTDTQYF

V: TRBV6-5
CDR3: CASSYYGTSGSQYF